This T cell receptor (beta chain) was observed in a study of CD8 T cells in Susac syndrome. TCR beta sequencing covered blood CD8+ and CD4+ T cells. Germline V lookup: CDR1 MNHEY, CDR2 SVGAGI. Trimming took 0 bases from V and 0 from J, leaving 11 bases between them. The CDR3 length is 17 residues. Random hexamers were used to reverse transcribe an amount of roughly 0.45 to 1 ug RNA. Coverage of TCR beta CDR3 amplification by immunoSEQ multiplex PCR extended to 54 Vbeta and 13 Jbeta. MiXCR, applied by TCRdb to the immunoSEQ multiplex PCR reads, yields one record per CDR3 protein. The sample includes 400,000 to 550,000 distinct CDR3 sequences, around 85% seen only once; the top ten take 0.09% to 0.15%.

The gene calls are TRBV6-5 and TRBJ2-2; D unclear. What was sequenced was CD8+ T cells from PBMCs. The TCR sequence derives from a human donor with multiple sclerosis. As DNA, the CDR3 is TGTGCCAGCAGTTACTCGAATCCGGGCTCGAACACCGGGGAGCTGTTTTTT. Translated: CASSYSNPGSNTGELFF.